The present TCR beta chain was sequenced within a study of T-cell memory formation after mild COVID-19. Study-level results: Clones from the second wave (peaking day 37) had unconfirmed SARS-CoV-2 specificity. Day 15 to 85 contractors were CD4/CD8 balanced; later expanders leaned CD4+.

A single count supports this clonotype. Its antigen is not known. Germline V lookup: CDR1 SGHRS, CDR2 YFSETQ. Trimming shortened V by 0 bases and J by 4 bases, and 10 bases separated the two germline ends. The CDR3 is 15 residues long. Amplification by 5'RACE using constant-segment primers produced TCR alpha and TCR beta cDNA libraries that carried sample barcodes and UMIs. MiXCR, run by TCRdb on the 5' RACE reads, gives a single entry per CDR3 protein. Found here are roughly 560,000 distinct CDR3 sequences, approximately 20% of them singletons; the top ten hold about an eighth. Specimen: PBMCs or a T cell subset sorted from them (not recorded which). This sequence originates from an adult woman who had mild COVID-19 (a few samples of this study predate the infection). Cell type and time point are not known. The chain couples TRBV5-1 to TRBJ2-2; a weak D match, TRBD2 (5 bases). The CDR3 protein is CASSLVAAGTGELFF. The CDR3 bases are TGCGCCAGCAGCTTGGTGGCGGCGGGCACCGGGGAGCTGTTTTTT.